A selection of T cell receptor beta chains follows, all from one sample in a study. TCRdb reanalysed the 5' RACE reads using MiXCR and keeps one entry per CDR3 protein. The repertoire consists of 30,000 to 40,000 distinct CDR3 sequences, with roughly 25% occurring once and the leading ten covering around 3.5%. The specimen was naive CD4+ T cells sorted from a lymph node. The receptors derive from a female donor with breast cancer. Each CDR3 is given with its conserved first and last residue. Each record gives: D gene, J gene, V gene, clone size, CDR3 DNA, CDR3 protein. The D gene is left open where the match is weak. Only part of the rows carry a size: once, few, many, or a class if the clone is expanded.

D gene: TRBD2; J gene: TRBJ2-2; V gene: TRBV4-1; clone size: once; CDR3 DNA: TGCGCCAGCAGCCAAGGGCCTAGCGGGGGGGCGAAGGTCCGCAGGGAGCTGTTTTTT; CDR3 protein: CASSQGPSGGAKVRRELFF
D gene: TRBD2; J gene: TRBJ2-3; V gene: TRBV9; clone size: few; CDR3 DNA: TGTGCCAGCAGCGTTAGACTAGCGGGGACCACAGATACGCAGTATTTT; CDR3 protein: CASSVRLAGTTDTQYF
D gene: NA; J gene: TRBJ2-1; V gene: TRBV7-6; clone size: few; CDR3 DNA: TGTGCCAGCAGCTTAGAGTCGGGGGGCGCCTACAATGAGCAGTTCTTC; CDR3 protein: CASSLESGGAYNEQFF
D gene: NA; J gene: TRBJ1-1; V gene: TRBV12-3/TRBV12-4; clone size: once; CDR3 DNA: TGTGCCAGCAGTTTAAAGGGTAACACTGAAGCTTTCTTT; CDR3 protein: CASSLKGNTEAFF
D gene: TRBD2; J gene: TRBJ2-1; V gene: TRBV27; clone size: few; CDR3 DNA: TGTGCCAGCGGACTAGCGGGAGGTAATGAGCAGTTCTTC; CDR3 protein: CASGLAGGNEQFF
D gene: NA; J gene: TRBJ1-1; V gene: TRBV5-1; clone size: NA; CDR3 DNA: TGCGCCAGCAGCCTGACAGCCAAGAACACTGAAGCTTTCTTT; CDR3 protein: CASSLTAKNTEAFF
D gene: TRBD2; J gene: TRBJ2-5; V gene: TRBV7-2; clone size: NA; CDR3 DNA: TGTGCCAGCAGCCTAGGGGCTAGCGGGTCCCAAGAGACCCAGTACTTC; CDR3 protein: CASSLGASGSQETQYF
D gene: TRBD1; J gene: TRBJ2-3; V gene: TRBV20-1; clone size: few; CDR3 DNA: TGCAGTGCCTCCCGACAGGGTGAACCGACAGATACGCAGTATTTT; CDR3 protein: CSASRQGEPTDTQYF
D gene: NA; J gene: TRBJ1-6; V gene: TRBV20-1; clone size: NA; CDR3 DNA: TGCAGTCCCTACTACCGACTTGGGTCACCCCTCCACTTT; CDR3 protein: CSPYYRLGSPLHF
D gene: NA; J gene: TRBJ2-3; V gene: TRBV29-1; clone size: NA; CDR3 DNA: TGCAGCGTTGTTCCTGGGCCCCTCCGCACAGATACGCAGTATTTT; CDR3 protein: CSVVPGPLRTDTQYF
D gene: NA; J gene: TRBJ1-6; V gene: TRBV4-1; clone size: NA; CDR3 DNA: TGCGCCAGCAGCCAGCAGGGGAACGATTCACCCCTCCACTTT; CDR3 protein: CASSQQGNDSPLHF
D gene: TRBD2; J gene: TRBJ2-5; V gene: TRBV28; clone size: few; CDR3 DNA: TGTGCCAGCAGGGGGACTAGCGGGAGGGCCCGCCTGGAGACCCAGTACTTC; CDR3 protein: CASRGTSGRARLETQYF
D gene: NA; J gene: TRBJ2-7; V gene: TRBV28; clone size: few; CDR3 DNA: TGTGCCAGCAGTCCCCTGTTGGGGTGGAGCTCCTACGAGCAGTACTTC; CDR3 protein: CASSPLLGWSSYEQYF
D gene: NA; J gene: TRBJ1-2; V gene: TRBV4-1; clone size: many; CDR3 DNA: TGCGCCAGCAGCCAAGGGTTGGCTAACTATGGCTACACCTTC; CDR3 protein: CASSQGLANYGYTF
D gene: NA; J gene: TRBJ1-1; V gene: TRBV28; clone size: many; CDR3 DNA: TGTGCCAGCAGCCCCGGGACTCTGAGGAACACTGAAGCTTTCTTT; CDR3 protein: CASSPGTLRNTEAFF
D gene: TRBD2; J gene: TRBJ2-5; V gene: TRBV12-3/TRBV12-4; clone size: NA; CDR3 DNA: TGTGCCAGCAGTTTAGGGGGAGGGCCTGAGACCCAGTACTTC; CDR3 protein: CASSLGGGPETQYF
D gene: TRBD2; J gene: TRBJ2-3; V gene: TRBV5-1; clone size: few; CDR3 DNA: TGCGCCAGCAGGCCGTATTCGCGTCTAGCGGGAGCGGGCCGGAGCACAGATACGCAGTATTTT; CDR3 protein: CASRPYSRLAGAGRSTDTQYF
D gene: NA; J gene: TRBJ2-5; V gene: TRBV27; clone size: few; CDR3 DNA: TGTGCCAGCAGTCAAAGCTACGACAGAACCAATTACCAGTACTTC; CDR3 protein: CASSQSYDRTNYQYF